This TCR beta chain was retrieved from a study of cytomegalovirus exposure and HLA in healthy donors. Study context: Later, an analysis reported that the 95 to 150 validation repertoires had used the same platform as the 500 to 800 first-cohort repertoires.

With 5 bases clipped from V and 0 bases from J, the junction kept 5 bases outside the gene matches. Germline assignment: CDR1 SGDLS and CDR2 YYNGEE. This CDR3 is built from 15 residues. Some clones are missing from TCRdb's copy, which holds only in-frame ones; the method was immunoSEQ multiplex PCR. The sample consists of 250,000 to 400,000 clones, around 90% of them appearing once. This sequence originates from a man aged 25 to 40 in good health and CMV-seronegative. The rearrangement uses TRBV9 and TRBJ2-3; TRBD1 agrees at 8 bases. Sample: PBMCs. The CDR3 sequence: CASRTRDRSTDTQYF. The DNA for the CDR3 is TGTGCCAGCAGGACCCGGGACAGGAGCACAGATACGCAGTATTTT.